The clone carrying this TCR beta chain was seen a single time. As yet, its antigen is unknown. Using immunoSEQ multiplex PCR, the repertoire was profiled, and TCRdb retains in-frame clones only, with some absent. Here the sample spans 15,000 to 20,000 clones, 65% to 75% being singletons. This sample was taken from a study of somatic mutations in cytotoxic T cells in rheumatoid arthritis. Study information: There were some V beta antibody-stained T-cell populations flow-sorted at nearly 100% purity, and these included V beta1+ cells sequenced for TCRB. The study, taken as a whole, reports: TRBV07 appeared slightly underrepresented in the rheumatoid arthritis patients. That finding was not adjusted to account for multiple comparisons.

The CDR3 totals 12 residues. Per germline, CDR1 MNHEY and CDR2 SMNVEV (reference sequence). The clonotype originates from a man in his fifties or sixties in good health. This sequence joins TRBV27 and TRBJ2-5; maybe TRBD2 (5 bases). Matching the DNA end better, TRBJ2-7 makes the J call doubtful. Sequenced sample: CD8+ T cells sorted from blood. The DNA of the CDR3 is TGTGCCAGCAGTTTAGAGGGTTACGAGCAGTACTTC. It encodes CASSLEGYEQYF.